This TCR beta chain was sequenced in a study of OX40 agonist ivuxolimab in advanced cancers. At the level of the study: Of mixed ages from about 23 to 90 and averaging roughly 64 years, the group was roughly 85% male. The study reported partial responses in three patients: one hepatocellular carcinoma, two cutaneous melanoma.

The method was immunoSEQ multiplex PCR; TCRdb's version includes in-frame clones alone and lacks a portion of them. The sample holds roughly 75,000 clones, about 89% seen once. The germline CDR1 and CDR2 sequences are MNHNS and SASEGT. With 5 bases removed from V and 3 bases from J, the gap between germline ends came to 11 bases. This CDR3 region has 13 residues. Autoimmune disease history or systemic immunosuppression barred patients. The clonotype was recovered from an adult with an advanced solid tumor such as melanoma, head and neck, liver or kidney cancer. The rearrangement links TRBV6-1 to TRBJ2-7; D may be TRBD1 or TRBD2 (5 bases each). The material sequenced was CD4+ or CD8+ T cells sorted from blood, taken in a trial of the OX40 agonist ivuxolimab. CDR3 in amino acids: CASSTGRSYEQYF. CDR3 sequence (DNA): TGTGCCAGCAGTACGGGACGTAGCTACGAGCAGTACTTC.